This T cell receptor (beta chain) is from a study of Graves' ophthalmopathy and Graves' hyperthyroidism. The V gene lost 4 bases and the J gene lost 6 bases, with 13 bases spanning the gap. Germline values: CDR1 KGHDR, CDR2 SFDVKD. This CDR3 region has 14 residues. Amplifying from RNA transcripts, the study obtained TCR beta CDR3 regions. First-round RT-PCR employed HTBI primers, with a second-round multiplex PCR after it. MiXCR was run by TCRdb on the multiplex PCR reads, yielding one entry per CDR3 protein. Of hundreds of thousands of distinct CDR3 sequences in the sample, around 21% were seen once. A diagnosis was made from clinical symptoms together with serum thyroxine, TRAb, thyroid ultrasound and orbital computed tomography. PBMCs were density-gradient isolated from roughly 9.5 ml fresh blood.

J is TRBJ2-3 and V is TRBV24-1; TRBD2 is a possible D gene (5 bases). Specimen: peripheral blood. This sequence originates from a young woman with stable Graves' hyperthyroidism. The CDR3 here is CATSDSAVLDTQYF. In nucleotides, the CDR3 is TGTGCCACCAGTGACTCAGCGGTGTTGGATACGCAGTATTTT.